What follows are 10 T cell receptor beta chains derived from one specimen sequenced in a study of beta chain features in type 1 diabetes (dated by TCRdb to 2016 to 2018). The paper as a whole reports these results and caveats: In all four CD4+ subsets, TCRB CDR3 length was moderately but significantly shorter in type 1 diabetes patients.

Libraries came from the immunoSEQ multiplex PCR assay. The entire isolated RNA was reverse transcribed using the High Capacity cDNA Reverse Transcription Kit, and thus expressed TCRB transcripts were sequenced. Imported from immuneACCESS, the table was reduced by TCRdb to in-frame sequences with V and J called. These copies leave out some clones; in studies compared against another copy, an unresolved V gene accounts for under half, and the cause of the remainder is not known. Present in this sample are under 850,000 clones, roughly 13% of which were seen just once. The ten largest clones add up to approximately 0.021% of the sample. Antigens for these TCRs are unknown. The sequenced sample was naive CD4+ T cells from blood. According to the study, the label for this sample's cell subset or site signals: true naive CD4+ T cells. The receptors here all came from a man aged 18 to 29 with type 1 diabetes.

J is TRBJ1-3 and V is TRBV2; 8 nucleotides line up with TRBD1. The CDR3 covers 14 residues. The V gene end was trimmed by 1 base and the J gene end by 6 bases; junction bases not matched to a gene: 2. Germline CDR1 SNHLY, CDR2 FYNNEI. The CDR3 DNA reads as TGTGCCAGCAGTGAAGAGACAGGGGTAAACACCATATATTTT. This sequence encodes CASSEETGVNTIYF.

The CDR3 bases are TGTGCCAGCAAGACAGGGGCCCTGCCCGGGGCCAACGTCCTGACTTTC. Translating gives CASKTGALPGANVLTF. This chain connects TRBV2 to TRBJ2-6, with 8 bases that match TRBD1. V was clipped by 7 bases and J by 4 bases; unmatched bases: 9. Germline loops: CDR1 SNHLY, CDR2 FYNNEI. The CDR3 spans 16 residues.

The rearrangement joins TRBV7-9 to TRBJ1-2; TRBD1 aligns across 7 bases. The CDR3 loop spans 14 amino acids. CDR1 and CDR2 from the germline V gene are SEHNR and FQNEAQ (reference sequence). J lost 6 bases, V lost 4 bases, and 8 bases had no gene match. CDR3 sequence: CASSYADRPHGYTF. The CDR3 DNA reads as TGTGCCAGCAGCTACGCGGACAGGCCGCATGGCTACACCTTC.

This clone was observed a handful of times. The chain recombines TRBV18 with TRBJ2-3; TRBD2 matches 7 bases. With V trimmed by 2 bases and J by 2 bases, 13 bases remained unmatched. The CDR3 has 18 amino acids. In germline, CDR1 is KGHSH, CDR2 LQKENI. The CDR3 sequence: CASSPKTSAGSPTDTQYF. The CDR3 nucleotides read TGTGCCAGCTCACCAAAGACCTCAGCGGGGAGCCCCACAGATACGCAGTATTTT.

This clone was seen more than once but under ten times. The chain uses TRBV28 and TRBJ1-2; no firm D call. Per the germline V gene, CDR1 is MDHEN and CDR2 is SYDVKM. There are 13 residues in the CDR3. Between the trimmed V and J ends, which lost 6 bases and 3 bases, there was a span of 11 bases. Here the CDR3 reads CASSLPGDYGYTF. The CDR3 DNA reads TGTGCCAGCAGCCTCCCGGGAGACTATGGCTACACCTTC.

To note about this clone: Distinct nucleotide sequences in the sample also encode this CDR3. V is TRBV27 and J is TRBJ2-1, with 14 bases aligning to TRBD2. CDR1 and CDR2 (germline): MNHEY, SMNVEV (reference sequence). Trimming at V came to 4 bases and at J to 7 bases, leaving 3 bases not matched to a gene. This CDR3 has 15 amino acids. This chain's CDR3 is CASSWTSGGYNEQFF. For the CDR3, the DNA is TGTGCCAGCAGTTGGACTAGCGGGGGGTATAATGAGCAGTTCTTC.

On this clone itself: The same CDR3 also results from other DNA sequences found in this sample. V usage is TRBV29-1 and J usage is TRBJ2-5, with D hard to call. Germline CDR1 and CDR2: SQVTM and ANQGSEA. The V gene lost 4 bases and the J gene lost 1 base, with 7 bases spanning the gap. The CDR3 loop spans 12 amino acids. In DNA, the CDR3 is TGCAGCGTTGTAGGCAGCCAAGAGACCCAGTACTTC. Protein sequence: CSVVGSQETQYF. Filled out from reference TRBV29-1 and TRBJ2-5, the complete variable domain reads SAVISQKPSRDICQRGTSLTIQCQVDSQVTMMFWYRQQPGQSLTLIATANQGSEATYESGFVIDKFPISRPNLTFSTLTVSNMSPEDSSIYLCSVVGSQETQYFGPGTRLLVL.

The rearrangement uses TRBV6-1 and TRBJ2-1; no firm D call. The CDR3 sequence is 10 residues long. Germline CDR1 reads MNHNS; CDR2 reads SASEGT. V was clipped by 4 bases and J by 8 bases, with 3 bases between them. In DNA form, the CDR3 reads TGTGCCAGCAGTGTTTATGAGCAGTTCTTC. Its protein is CASSVYEQFF.

This clone appeared a few times. The CDR3 bases are TGTGCCAGCAGCACACAGGGGGCGGAGACCGGGGAGCTGTTTTTT. Translated, it gives CASSTQGAETGELFF. The chain links TRBV6-5 to TRBJ2-2; 9 bases map to TRBD1. Germline trimming cut 6 bases from V and 5 bases from J; bases unmatched to any gene: 7. The length of the CDR3 is 15 residues. Germline values: CDR1 MNHEY, CDR2 SVGAGI.

This clone was recorded a few times. The rearrangement links TRBV27 to TRBJ1-1, with D possibly TRBD1 on 5 matching bases. CDR1 is MNHEY and CDR2 is SMNVEV in the germline V gene (reference sequence). The CDR3 covers 14 residues. The ends were cut back, 7 bases at V and 5 bases at J, with 17 bases in the middle. As DNA, the CDR3 is TGTGCCAGCAACCCGGGGGGTTGGAGGACTGAAGCTTTCTTT. Amino acid sequence: CASNPGGWRTEAFF.